These 23 T cell receptor beta chains were all obtained from the same sample, sequenced in a study of blood T cell repertoires in COVID-19. Sequencing used immunoSEQ multiplex PCR; TCRdb keeps in-frame clones, though not all of them. The data show about 220,000 clones, with 85% seen just once and about 2.5% held by the top ten. The sequencing sample was made of peripheral blood. The receptors were sampled from a woman aged 70 to 79 with COVID-19, enrolled during active disease.

The chain uses TRBV6-6 and TRBJ2-5; 11 bases line up with TRBD1. CDR1 is MNHNY, CDR2 SVGAGI, per germline (reference sequence). This CDR3 is 15 amino acids long. The trim removed 6 bases at V and 5 bases at J, leaving 8 bases unmatched. The CDR3 reads CASRPGQGGEETQYF. CDR3 DNA sequence: TGTGCCAGCAGACCGGGACAGGGGGGCGAGGAGACCCAGTACTTC.

This clone occurred once. The chain recombines TRBV18 with TRBJ1-1; 8 bases line up with TRBD1. CDR3 length: 14 residues. Germline V gene lookup returns CDR1 KGHSH and CDR2 LQKENI. V lost 3 bases to trimming and J lost 5 bases; unmatched junction nucleotides: 5. The CDR3 DNA reads TGTGCCAGCTCACCGTCACAGGGGGGGACTGAAGCTTTCTTT. Its translation is CASSPSQGGTEAFF.

This chain connects TRBV29-1 to TRBJ2-7, with TRBD1 as a possible D gene (6 bases). The CDR3 extends over 14 amino acids. V was clipped by 4 bases and J by 0 bases, with 13 bases between them. Germline lookup yields CDR1 SQVTM and CDR2 ANQGSEA. Here the CDR3 DNA reads TGCAGCGTTGCCGGGACGGACAGCTCCTACGAGCAGTACTTC. This encodes CSVAGTDSSYEQYF.

This chain joins TRBV10-3 and TRBJ1-1, with D possibly being TRBD1 (5 bases). The CDR3 loop spans 12 amino acids. V dropped 10 bases and J dropped 2 bases, with 11 bases sitting between them. From germline, CDR1 is ENHRY and CDR2 SYGVKD. CDR3 nucleotide sequence: TGTGCCACCATGGGGGGAAACACTGAAGCTTTCTTT. Protein sequence: CATMGGNTEAFF.

The chain links TRBV5-6 to TRBJ1-4; 10 nucleotides match TRBD1. Germline lookup yields CDR1 SGHDT and CDR2 YYEEEE. The CDR3 totals 16 residues. J gave up 5 bases and V 0 bases, and 4 bases lay outside the gene matches. The CDR3 DNA follows: TGTGCCAGCAGCTTGGGACAGGGGGCGCAGAATGAAAAACTGTTTTTT. It specifies CASSLGQGAQNEKLFF.

The count of this clone is one. V and J are TRBV7-3 and TRBJ2-2, with TRBD2 identical over 8 bases. This CDR3 is 16 amino acids long. The germline CDR1 and CDR2 sequences are SGHTA and FQGTGA. V lost 3 bases to trimming and J lost 7 bases; unmatched junction nucleotides: 10. Here the CDR3 DNA reads TGTGCCAGCAGCTTGCGAGCGGGAGAATTCCACGGGGAGCTGTTTTTT. This sequence encodes CASSLRAGEFHGELFF.

In the case of this clone: The junction and the germline gene differ at one end; a read error may be behind it. The J gene is TRBJ1-2, the V gene TRBV7-9; 10 bases fit TRBD1. The CDR3 runs to 16 residues. Looked up from germline, CDR1 is SEHNR and CDR2 is FQNEAQ (reference sequence). CDR3 nucleotides: TGTGCCAGCACCTTAGGACAGGGGGGTGGTAACTATGGCTACACCTTC. Its translation is CASTLGQGGGNYGYTF.

The rearrangement links TRBV19 to TRBJ2-3, with TRBD2 identical over 12 bases. This CDR3 is built from 16 residues. The germline V gene encodes CDR1 LNHDA and CDR2 SQIVND (reference sequence). J was trimmed by 1 base and V by 4 bases; bases with no gene match: 3. The CDR3 spells CASSTRLAGGTDTQYF. CDR3 DNA: TGTGCCAGTAGTACCCGACTAGCGGGAGGCACAGATACGCAGTATTTT.

The chain employs TRBV27 and TRBJ2-6, with D possibly being TRBD2 (5 bases). From germline, CDR1 is MNHEY and CDR2 SMNVEV (reference sequence). This CDR3 region has 16 residues. The V end lost 6 bases, the J end lost 0 bases, and 12 bases lay between the germline ends. The CDR3 DNA sequence: TGTGCCAGCAGCTACTCCCTAGCCTCTGGGGCCAACGTCCTGACTTTC. This translates into CASSYSLASGANVLTF.

The table lists this clone with a count of one. This chain uses TRBV4-3 with TRBJ1-1; D gene uncertain. Germline values: CDR1 LGHNA, CDR2 YSLEER. The CDR3 runs 16 residues. The V end was cut by 1 base, the J end by 1 base, with 13 bases between. The CDR3 spells CASSQGQLRGNTEAFF. The CDR3 nucleotides are TGCGCCAGCAGCCAAGGGCAGCTCCGGGGGAACACTGAAGCTTTCTTT.

CDR3 DNA sequence: TGTGCCAGCAGCTTAGTGCCGATTAGGGGTGTAGATAGCAATCAGCCCCAGCATTTT. Translating gives CASSLVPIRGVDSNQPQHF. The chain recombines TRBV7-8 with TRBJ1-5; perhaps TRBD1 as D (5 bases). This CDR3 comprises 19 residues. The germline V and J ends were trimmed by 1 base and 0 bases, with 19 bases remaining between them. From germline, CDR1 is SGHVS and CDR2 FQNEAQ.

The chain is built from TRBV7-8 and TRBJ1-5; TRBD1 matches at 10 bases. Trimming removed 5 bases from V and 2 bases from J; junction bases left unmatched: 3. The germline CDR1 and CDR2 sequences are SGHVS and FQNEAQ. CDR3 length: 15 residues. The CDR3 nucleotides are TGTGCCAGCAGCAGAGGGACAGGGGGCAATCAGCCCCAGCATTTT. Protein: CASSRGTGGNQPQHF.

This rearrangement joins TRBV19 to TRBJ1-6, with D perhaps matching TRBD1 (6 bases). V lost 3 bases and J lost 5, with 11 bases in between. This CDR3 has 15 amino acids. Germline CDR1 is LNHDA and CDR2 is SQIVND (reference sequence). The CDR3 reads CASSITGQNNSPLHF. The CDR3 nucleotides read TGTGCCAGTAGTATTACTGGACAGAATAATTCACCCCTCCACTTT.

V gene TRBV11-2 combines with J gene TRBJ1-1; 7 nucleotides line up with TRBD1. The V gene's germline CDR1 is SGHAT and CDR2 FQNNGV. This CDR3 region has 14 residues. V lost 5 bases, J lost 11 bases, and 14 bases stayed unmatched. CDR3 in DNA: TGTGCCAGCAGCCGAGAGGGACAGTTAGTAATTGCTTTCTTT. It codes for CASSREGQLVIAFF. Drawing the rest from reference TRBV11-2 and TRBJ1-1, the complete variable domain is EAGVAQSPRYKIIEKRQSVAFWCNPISGHATLYWYQQILGQGPKLLIQFQNNGVVDDSQLPKDRFSAERLKGVDSTLKIQPAKLEDSAVYLCASSREGQLVIAFFGQGTRLTVV.

The V and J genes are TRBV5-6 and TRBJ2-3, with 9 positions matching TRBD1. From germline, CDR1 is SGHDT and CDR2 YYEEEE. CDR3 length equals 14 residues. Germline trimming cut 0 bases from V and 7 bases from J; bases unmatched to any gene: 3. CDR3 bases: TGTGCCAGCAGCTTGGCGGACAGGGGATATACGCAGTATTTT. Its translation is CASSLADRGYTQYF.

This clone has a single count. V gene TRBV29-1 combines with J gene TRBJ2-2; D may be TRBD2 (5 bases). The V gene lost 0 bases and the J gene lost 4 bases, with 9 bases spanning the gap. This CDR3 is 14 amino acids long. From germline, CDR1 is SQVTM and CDR2 ANQGSEA. In DNA, the CDR3 is TGCAGCGTTGAAGAGGGTCGGGGCACCGGGGAGCTGTTTTTT. It yields the protein CSVEEGRGTGELFF.

V is TRBV4-1 and J is TRBJ2-1; D is perhaps TRBD1 (6 bases). V dropped 0 bases and J dropped 10 bases, with 13 bases sitting between them. The CDR3 runs to 14 residues. Germline CDR1 is MGHRA and CDR2 is YSYEKL. The chain's CDR3 is CASSQDLNQGEQFF. Written as DNA, the CDR3 is TGCGCCAGCAGCCAAGATCTCAACCAGGGGGAGCAGTTCTTC.

The V gene is TRBV7-6, the J gene TRBJ1-2, with 10 bases that match TRBD1. The V segment lost 5 bases and the J segment 4 bases; nucleotides outside the gene matches: 10. The V gene's germline CDR1 is SGHVS and CDR2 FNYEAQ. The length of the CDR3 is 16 residues. The CDR3 DNA reads TGTGCCAGCAGCCTGACAGGGGGCTTAGTTAGCTATGGCTACACCTTC. It yields the protein CASSLTGGLVSYGYTF.

The V and J genes are TRBV7-2 and TRBJ2-6, with D uncertain. Germline CDR1 reads SGHTA; CDR2 reads FQGNSA. Trimming took 1 base from V and 2 from J, leaving 6 bases between them. The CDR3 has 15 amino acids. CDR3 residues: CASSLDGPGANVLTF. The DNA of the CDR3 is TGTGCCAGCAGCTTAGATGGGCCTGGGGCCAACGTCCTGACTTTC.

The chain has TRBV5-1 and TRBJ1-1; 7 positions agree with TRBD1. Germline V gene lookup returns CDR1 SGHRS and CDR2 YFSETQ. The CDR3 is made up of 16 amino acids. The junction had 11 bases not matched to a gene; V was cut back by 5 bases and J by 1 base. The CDR3 DNA reads TGCGCCAGCAGACTGCGACAGGGAATCCAGAACACTGAAGCTTTCTTT. This encodes CASRLRQGIQNTEAFF. The whole variable domain, remainder taken from reference TRBV5-1 and TRBJ1-1, is KAGVTQTPRYLIKTRGQQVTLSCSPISGHRSVSWYQQTPGQGLQFLFEYFSETQRNKGNFPGRFSGRQFSNSRSEMNVSTLELGDSALYLCASRLRQGIQNTEAFFGQGTRLTVV.

The chain is built from TRBV11-2 and TRBJ1-5; TRBD1 matches 9 bases. V lost 5 bases, J lost 7 bases, and 6 bases stayed unmatched. Germline CDR1 SGHAT, CDR2 FQNNGV. The CDR3 length is 14 residues. CDR3 residues: CASSPTGGEQPQHF. The CDR3 nucleotides read TGTGCCAGCAGCCCTACAGGGGGCGAACAGCCCCAGCATTTT.

The chain is built from TRBV23-1 and TRBJ2-5; TRBD1 aligns across 7 bases. TRBV23-1 is classed as an ORF, of uncertain function. The CDR3 spans 15 residues. V trimming: 4 bases; J trimming: 2 bases; junction bases outside the gene matches: 7. This CDR3 is CASSLAQGQQETQYF. For the CDR3, the DNA is TGCGCCAGCAGTCTAGCCCAGGGACAGCAAGAGACCCAGTACTTC.

The chain combines TRBV6-2 or TRBV6-3 with TRBJ1-3; tentatively, D is TRBD1 (5 bases). The CDR3 length is 15 residues. V dropped 5 bases and J dropped 2 bases, with 13 bases sitting between them. The germline gives CDR1 MNHEY, CDR2 SVGEGT. This chain's CDR3 is CASSHPDTAGNTIYF. The DNA of the CDR3 is TGTGCCAGCAGTCACCCGGACACGGCTGGAAACACCATATATTTT.